These T cell receptor beta chains were read from a single sample in a study of CD8 T cells in Susac syndrome. TCRdb re-called the immunoSEQ multiplex PCR reads with MiXCR, one entry per CDR3 protein. The sample records under 200,000 distinct CDR3 sequences, around 94% being singletons. Sequencing was performed on CD4+ T cells from PBMCs. The receptors derive from a human donor with Susac syndrome. CDR3s include the opening cysteine and the closing phenylalanine or tryptophan. Fields, in order: V gene, clone size, J gene, D gene, CDR3 length, CDR3 protein, CDR3 DNA. D genes are given only for firm matches. Some rows mark clone size as missing; the rest say once, few, many or name a class of expanded clone.

v_call: TRBV6-2/TRBV6-3; clone_size: .; j_call: TRBJ2-1; d_call: TRBD2; cdr3_length: 14; cdr3_aa: CASSGGAVSNEQFF; cdr3_nt: TGTGCCAGCAGCGGGGGGGCCGTCTCCAATGAGCAGTTCTTC
v_call: TRBV5-6; clone_size: .; j_call: TRBJ2-6; d_call: .; cdr3_length: 16; cdr3_aa: CASSPVGETGANVLTF; cdr3_nt: TGTGCCAGCAGCCCCGTAGGTGAGACTGGGGCCAACGTCCTGACTTTC
v_call: TRBV6-5; clone_size: .; j_call: TRBJ1-2; d_call: .; cdr3_length: 15; cdr3_aa: CASRRGGASNYGYTF; cdr3_nt: TGTGCCAGCAGGAGGGGGGGGGCGTCAAACTATGGCTACACCTTC
v_call: TRBV2; clone_size: .; j_call: TRBJ2-5; d_call: .; cdr3_length: 14; cdr3_aa: CASSERTARETQYF; cdr3_nt: TGTGCCAGCAGTGAACGGACTGCGAGAGAGACCCAGTACTTC
v_call: TRBV11-2; clone_size: few; j_call: TRBJ2-7; d_call: TRBD1; cdr3_length: 16; cdr3_aa: CASSLGIPTGSYEQYF; cdr3_nt: TGTGCCAGCAGCTTAGGTATTCCGACAGGGTCCTACGAGCAGTACTTC
v_call: TRBV9; clone_size: once; j_call: TRBJ1-1; d_call: .; cdr3_length: 15; cdr3_aa: CASSVVRGRNTEAFF; cdr3_nt: TGTGCCAGCAGCGTAGTCCGGGGGCGGAACACTGAAGCTTTCTTT
v_call: TRBV15; clone_size: .; j_call: TRBJ2-7; d_call: .; cdr3_length: 14; cdr3_aa: CATSRETSPDKQYF; cdr3_nt: TGTGCCACCAGCAGAGAAACCTCCCCGGACAAGCAGTACTTC
v_call: TRBV20-1; clone_size: .; j_call: TRBJ1-1; d_call: .; cdr3_length: 13; cdr3_aa: CSARQGLNTEAFF; cdr3_nt: TGCAGTGCTAGACAGGGATTGAACACTGAAGCTTTCTTT
v_call: TRBV20-1; clone_size: .; j_call: TRBJ2-3; d_call: TRBD2; cdr3_length: 14; cdr3_aa: CSARDSGGRDTQYF; cdr3_nt: TGCAGTGCTAGAGATAGCGGGGGAAGGGATACGCAGTATTTT
v_call: TRBV2; clone_size: .; j_call: TRBJ2-7; d_call: .; cdr3_length: 13; cdr3_aa: CASSVTVTYEQYF; cdr3_nt: TGTGCCAGCAGTGTCACAGTCACCTACGAGCAGTACTTC
v_call: TRBV2; clone_size: .; j_call: TRBJ1-2; d_call: .; cdr3_length: 12; cdr3_aa: CASSEAAYGYTF; cdr3_nt: TGTGCCAGCAGTGAAGCAGCCTATGGCTACACCTTC
v_call: TRBV7-2; clone_size: .; j_call: TRBJ2-7; d_call: .; cdr3_length: 15; cdr3_aa: CASSLGRQTSYEQYF; cdr3_nt: TGTGCCAGCAGCTTAGGACGGCAGACCTCCTACGAGCAGTACTTC
v_call: TRBV7-2; clone_size: .; j_call: TRBJ2-7; d_call: .; cdr3_length: 14; cdr3_aa: CASSWRAVTREQYF; cdr3_nt: TGTGCCAGCAGCTGGCGGGCCGTGACGAGGGAGCAGTACTTC
v_call: TRBV4-2; clone_size: .; j_call: TRBJ2-1; d_call: TRBD2; cdr3_length: 14; cdr3_aa: CASSERGVNNEQFF; cdr3_nt: TGTGCCAGCAGCGAGCGGGGGGTGAACAATGAGCAGTTCTTC
v_call: TRBV4-2; clone_size: .; j_call: TRBJ2-7; d_call: .; cdr3_length: 14; cdr3_aa: CASSQGDSTHEQYF; cdr3_nt: TGTGCCAGCAGCCAAGGGGATAGCACCCACGAGCAGTACTTC
v_call: TRBV20-1; clone_size: .; j_call: TRBJ2-5; d_call: TRBD2; cdr3_length: 12; cdr3_aa: CSAAGGKETQYF; cdr3_nt: TGCAGTGCGGCGGGGGGAAAAGAGACCCAGTACTTC
v_call: TRBV29-1; clone_size: once; j_call: TRBJ1-1; d_call: .; cdr3_length: 15; cdr3_aa: CSASPSMVVNTEAFF; cdr3_nt: TGCAGCGCATCCCCAAGCATGGTGGTTAACACTGAAGCTTTCTTT
v_call: TRBV27; clone_size: .; j_call: TRBJ2-7; d_call: .; cdr3_length: 15; cdr3_aa: CASSLRAGDLYEQYF; cdr3_nt: TGTGCCAGCAGTTTACGCGCAGGGGATCTCTACGAGCAGTACTTC
v_call: TRBV25-1; clone_size: .; j_call: TRBJ2-3; d_call: .; cdr3_length: 16; cdr3_aa: CASSWGTFERTDTQYF; cdr3_nt: TGTGCCAGCTCTTGGGGAACCTTTGAACGCACAGATACGCAGTATTTT
v_call: TRBV4-1; clone_size: .; j_call: TRBJ1-2; d_call: .; cdr3_length: 15; cdr3_aa: CASSQLGAGRYGYTF; cdr3_nt: TGCGCCAGCAGCCAACTGGGGGCAGGTCGCTATGGCTACACCTTC
v_call: TRBV7-9; clone_size: .; j_call: TRBJ1-2; d_call: .; cdr3_length: 14; cdr3_aa: CASSWIGAGDGYTF; cdr3_nt: TGTGCCAGCAGCTGGATTGGTGCAGGGGATGGCTACACCTTC
v_call: TRBV15; clone_size: .; j_call: TRBJ2-1; d_call: .; cdr3_length: 11; cdr3_aa: CATMRDNEQFF; cdr3_nt: TGTGCCACCATGAGGGACAATGAGCAGTTCTTC
v_call: TRBV7-3; clone_size: .; j_call: TRBJ2-3; d_call: .; cdr3_length: 14; cdr3_aa: CASSPRTTTGTQYF; cdr3_nt: TGTGCCAGCAGCCCGCGGACCACGACCGGTACGCAGTATTTT
v_call: TRBV24-1; clone_size: .; j_call: TRBJ2-3; d_call: TRBD1; cdr3_length: 16; cdr3_aa: CATSDFTGGTQDTQYF; cdr3_nt: TGTGCCACCAGTGACTTTACAGGGGGAACACAAGATACGCAGTATTTT
v_call: TRBV4-1; clone_size: .; j_call: TRBJ1-2; d_call: TRBD1; cdr3_length: 14; cdr3_aa: CASSQGQLNYGYTF; cdr3_nt: TGCGCCAGCAGCCAGGGACAGCTGAACTATGGCTACACCTTC
v_call: TRBV20-1; clone_size: .; j_call: TRBJ2-5; d_call: TRBD2; cdr3_length: 15; cdr3_aa: CSATDPPSGRETQYF; cdr3_nt: TGCAGTGCTACAGACCCCCCTAGCGGGCGGGAGACCCAGTACTTC
v_call: TRBV7-8; clone_size: .; j_call: TRBJ2-7; d_call: .; cdr3_length: 12; cdr3_aa: CASSPIRYEQYF; cdr3_nt: TGTGCCAGCAGCCCGATTCGCTACGAGCAGTACTTC
v_call: TRBV9; clone_size: .; j_call: TRBJ1-1; d_call: .; cdr3_length: 14; cdr3_aa: CASSVTGSNTEAFF; cdr3_nt: TGTGCCAGCAGCGTCACCGGGTCGAACACTGAAGCTTTCTTT
v_call: TRBV9; clone_size: .; j_call: TRBJ2-1; d_call: .; cdr3_length: 16; cdr3_aa: CASSGRGASLLNEQFF; cdr3_nt: TGTGCCAGCAGCGGACGGGGGGCCTCGTTACTCAATGAGCAGTTCTTC
v_call: TRBV11-2; clone_size: once; j_call: TRBJ1-1; d_call: .; cdr3_length: 14; cdr3_aa: CASSSLGGGTEAFF; cdr3_nt: TGTGCCAGCAGCTCACTCGGAGGGGGGACCGAAGCTTTCTTT
v_call: TRBV9; clone_size: .; j_call: TRBJ1-2; d_call: .; cdr3_length: 14; cdr3_aa: CASSVYGGGDGYTF; cdr3_nt: TGTGCCAGCAGCGTATATGGGGGGGGCGATGGCTACACCTTC
v_call: TRBV20-1; clone_size: .; j_call: TRBJ1-2; d_call: .; cdr3_length: 13; cdr3_aa: CSARAPEVYGYTF; cdr3_nt: TGCAGTGCTAGAGCCCCTGAGGTTTATGGCTACACCTTC
v_call: TRBV4-1; clone_size: .; j_call: TRBJ2-7; d_call: .; cdr3_length: 15; cdr3_aa: CASSQDSGARVEQYF; cdr3_nt: TGCGCCAGCAGCCAAGATTCTGGGGCGCGGGTTGAGCAGTACTTC
v_call: TRBV29-1; clone_size: .; j_call: TRBJ2-5; d_call: TRBD2; cdr3_length: 14; cdr3_aa: CSVTSGGARETQYF; cdr3_nt: TGCAGCGTTACTAGCGGGGGGGCCCGGGAGACCCAGTACTTC
v_call: TRBV15; clone_size: .; j_call: TRBJ2-7; d_call: .; cdr3_length: 15; cdr3_aa: CATSAGGSGSYEQYF; cdr3_nt: TGTGCCACCAGCGCAGGTGGTAGCGGCTCCTACGAGCAGTACTTC
v_call: TRBV20-1; clone_size: .; j_call: TRBJ1-6; d_call: .; cdr3_length: 14; cdr3_aa: CSARQDQINSPLHF; cdr3_nt: TGCAGTGCGAGACAGGATCAAATAAACTCACCCCTCCACTTT
v_call: TRBV6-5; clone_size: .; j_call: TRBJ1-6; d_call: .; cdr3_length: 14; cdr3_aa: CASTPSSYNSPLHF; cdr3_nt: TGTGCCAGCACTCCCAGCTCCTATAATTCACCCCTCCACTTT
v_call: TRBV20-1; clone_size: .; j_call: TRBJ2-1; d_call: TRBD2; cdr3_length: 14; cdr3_aa: CSARTSGGDSEQFF; cdr3_nt: TGCAGTGCCCGCACTAGCGGGGGGGACTCTGAGCAGTTCTTC
v_call: TRBV20-1; clone_size: .; j_call: TRBJ1-2; d_call: .; cdr3_length: 13; cdr3_aa: CSARDGTNYGYTF; cdr3_nt: TGCAGTGCTAGAGACGGCACTAACTATGGCTACACCTTC
v_call: TRBV5-1; clone_size: few; j_call: TRBJ2-5; d_call: TRBD1; cdr3_length: 13; cdr3_aa: CASSLGQGETQYF; cdr3_nt: TGTGCCAGCAGTTTGGGACAGGGGGAGACCCAGTACTTC
v_call: TRBV6-5; clone_size: .; j_call: TRBJ1-6; d_call: TRBD1; cdr3_length: 17; cdr3_aa: CASSYWGGQTNNSPLHF; cdr3_nt: TGTGCCAGCAGTTACTGGGGGGGACAGACTAATAATTCACCCCTCCACTTT
v_call: TRBV5-1; clone_size: once; j_call: TRBJ1-1; d_call: .; cdr3_length: 14; cdr3_aa: CASSVRSGDTEAFF; cdr3_nt: TGCGCCAGCAGCGTGAGGTCAGGAGACACTGAAGCTTTCTTT
v_call: TRBV5-1; clone_size: .; j_call: TRBJ1-2; d_call: TRBD1; cdr3_length: 14; cdr3_aa: CASSGTGSGDGYTF; cdr3_nt: TGCGCCAGCAGCGGGACAGGGTCTGGGGATGGCTACACCTTC
v_call: TRBV21-1; clone_size: .; j_call: TRBJ1-2; d_call: .; cdr3_length: 17; cdr3_aa: CASSKVRGPPSLYGYTF; cdr3_nt: TGTGCCAGCAGCAAAGTGCGGGGCCCGCCCTCTCTCTATGGCTACACCTTC
v_call: TRBV12-3/TRBV12-4; clone_size: .; j_call: TRBJ1-5; d_call: .; cdr3_length: 13; cdr3_aa: CASSLAAGDPQHF; cdr3_nt: TGTGCCAGCAGTTTAGCGGCGGGGGACCCGCAGCATTTT
v_call: TRBV20-1; clone_size: .; j_call: TRBJ1-3; d_call: .; cdr3_length: 13; cdr3_aa: CSARASSGNTIYF; cdr3_nt: TGCAGTGCTAGAGCCAGTTCTGGAAACACCATATATTTT
v_call: TRBV7-2; clone_size: .; j_call: TRBJ2-7; d_call: TRBD2; cdr3_length: 16; cdr3_aa: CASSPRTSGGSYEQYF; cdr3_nt: TGTGCCAGCAGCCCCCGGACTAGCGGGGGATCCTACGAGCAGTACTTC
v_call: TRBV9; clone_size: once; j_call: TRBJ2-1; d_call: TRBD1; cdr3_length: 17; cdr3_aa: CASSFITGGASYNEQFF; cdr3_nt: TGTGCCAGCAGCTTTATTACAGGGGGCGCGTCCTACAATGAGCAGTTCTTC
v_call: TRBV25-1; clone_size: .; j_call: TRBJ2-5; d_call: .; cdr3_length: 15; cdr3_aa: CASLREGGKKETQYF; cdr3_nt: TGTGCCAGCCTACGTGAGGGCGGTAAGAAAGAGACCCAGTACTTC
v_call: TRBV12-3/TRBV12-4; clone_size: .; j_call: TRBJ2-4; d_call: TRBD1; cdr3_length: 16; cdr3_aa: CASSPGQSLAKNIQYF; cdr3_nt: TGTGCCAGCAGTCCGGGACAGTCTCTAGCCAAAAACATTCAGTACTTC
v_call: TRBV2; clone_size: .; j_call: TRBJ2-5; d_call: TRBD1; cdr3_length: 12; cdr3_aa: CASSGQQETQYF; cdr3_nt: TGTGCCAGCTCGGGACAGCAAGAGACCCAGTACTTC
v_call: TRBV4-2; clone_size: .; j_call: TRBJ1-5; d_call: .; cdr3_length: 15; cdr3_aa: CASSLGIGSNQPQHF; cdr3_nt: TGTGCCAGCAGCCTAGGGATAGGGAGCAATCAGCCCCAGCATTTT
v_call: TRBV20-1; clone_size: .; j_call: TRBJ2-1; d_call: .; cdr3_length: 16; cdr3_aa: CSATLRGSRRGYEQFF; cdr3_nt: TGCAGTGCTACCCTTCGGGGGAGTCGACGTGGGTATGAGCAGTTCTTC
v_call: TRBV21-1; clone_size: .; j_call: TRBJ2-3; d_call: .; cdr3_length: 11; cdr3_aa: CARRDTDTQYF; cdr3_nt: TGTGCCAGGAGAGACACAGATACGCAGTATTTT
v_call: TRBV5-6; clone_size: .; j_call: TRBJ1-2; d_call: .; cdr3_length: 13; cdr3_aa: CASSLDGFYGYTF; cdr3_nt: TGTGCCAGCAGCTTAGACGGTTTCTATGGCTACACCTTC
v_call: TRBV9; clone_size: .; j_call: TRBJ1-1; d_call: .; cdr3_length: 16; cdr3_aa: CASSVGQGKANTEAFF; cdr3_nt: TGTGCCAGCAGCGTAGGGCAAGGAAAGGCGAACACTGAAGCTTTCTTT
v_call: TRBV7-3; clone_size: .; j_call: TRBJ2-3; d_call: .; cdr3_length: 17; cdr3_aa: CASSLTRDPIGTDTQYF; cdr3_nt: TGTGCCAGCAGCTTAACTCGGGACCCGATTGGGACAGATACGCAGTATTTT
v_call: TRBV25-1; clone_size: .; j_call: TRBJ2-7; d_call: .; cdr3_length: 12; cdr3_aa: CASSRRRGEQYF; cdr3_nt: TGTGCCAGCAGTCGGCGGAGAGGGGAGCAGTACTTC